This TCR beta chain was profiled in a study of PD-1 blockade in classical Hodgkin lymphoma. Study outcomes and limitations: Whereas CD4+ TCR diversity had risen significantly by C4D1, CD8+ TCR diversity had not. Exclusion removed patients who began nivolumab under 1 year after ASCT.

The protocol was immunoSEQ multiplex PCR, while the TCRdb copy is restricted to in-frame clones and leaves out a portion. Among almost 100,000 clones listed, more than 90% were seen once. On this clone: As yet, its antigen is unknown.

All patients experienced relapse after autologous stem cell transplantation, and brentuximab vedotin exposure was variable. This CDR3 is 14 amino acids long. Trimming removed 4 bases from V and 3 bases from J, with 10 bases in between. CDR1 is SGHAT and CDR2 is FQNNGV in the germline V gene. This specimen was peripheral blood mononuclear cells (PBMCs), taken at baseline. This chain connects TRBV11-2 to TRBJ1-5; no firm D call. This sequence was found in a human donor with classical Hodgkin lymphoma. In DNA, the CDR3 is TGTGCCAGCAGCTCCGGGATCAACAATCAGCCCCAGCATTTT. This translates into CASSSGINNQPQHF.